A single sample gave rise to the 4 T cell receptor beta chains below, sequenced in a study of vaccination effects on CD4 cells after COVID-19. For these TCRs, the target antigens are not known. It was after around 10 days of culture that CD4+ T cells were isolated. Measured with immunoSEQ multiplex PCR; TCRdb has only the in-frame clones, and not every one. Of more than 45,000 clones in the sample, roughly 80% were seen once. The sample was CD4+ T cells from PBMCs cultured without peptide, taken before COVID-19 vaccination. All receptors come from a human donor who received a COVID-19 vaccine.

The chain carries TRBV19 and TRBJ2-5, with a weak D call TRBD1 (6 bases). V lost 5 bases to trimming and J lost 12 bases, with 19 bases between them. This CDR3 contains 13 residues. The germline CDR1 and CDR2 sequences are LNHDA and SQIVND (reference sequence). The CDR3 loop is CASSDRLWDPKYF. Here the CDR3 DNA reads TGTGCCAGTAGTGACAGGCTTTGGGACCCGAAGTACTTC.

The chain combines TRBV29-1 with TRBJ2-3; D assignment may be TRBD1 or TRBD2 (5 bases each). This CDR3 spans 12 amino acids. Germline V gene lookup returns CDR1 SQVTM and CDR2 ANQGSEA. The V gene lost 7 bases and the J gene lost 0 bases, with 8 bases spanning the gap. This CDR3 reads CSGRDSTDTQYF. The CDR3 DNA reads TGCAGCGGACGGGACAGCACAGATACGCAGTATTTT.

The DNA for the CDR3 is TGTGCCAGCAGCTTATGGTCAAGGGACTCACCCCTCCACTTT. Translated, it gives CASSLWSRDSPLHF. The J gene is TRBJ1-6, the V gene TRBV7-2; TRBD1 might be the D (5 bases). Deletions cut 2 bases from V and 10 bases from J, with 12 bases between. Germline CDR1 SGHTA, CDR2 FQGNSA. This CDR3 spans 14 amino acids.

The chain links TRBV6-5 to TRBJ1-6; D gene unclear. The germline V gene has CDR1 MNHEY and CDR2 SVGAGI. The CDR3 is 15 residues long. Trimming stripped 1 base from V and 7 bases from J, with 11 bases between. The CDR3, as DNA: TGTGCCAGCAGTTACTATAGGACCGGCAATTCACCCCTCCACTTT. Protein: CASSYYRTGNSPLHF.